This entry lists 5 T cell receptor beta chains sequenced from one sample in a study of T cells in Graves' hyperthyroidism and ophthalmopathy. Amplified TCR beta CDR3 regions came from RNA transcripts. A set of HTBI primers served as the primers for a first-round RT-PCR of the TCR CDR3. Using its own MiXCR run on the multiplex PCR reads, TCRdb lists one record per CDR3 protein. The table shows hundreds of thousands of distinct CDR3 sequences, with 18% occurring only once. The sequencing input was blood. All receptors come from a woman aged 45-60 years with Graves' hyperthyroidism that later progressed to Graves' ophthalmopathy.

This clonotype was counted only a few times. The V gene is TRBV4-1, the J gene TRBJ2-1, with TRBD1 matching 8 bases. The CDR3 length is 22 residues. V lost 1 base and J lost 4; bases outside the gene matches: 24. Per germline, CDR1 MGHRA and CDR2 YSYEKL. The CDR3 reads CASSQALTHPPGGLYRYNEQFF. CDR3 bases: TGCGCCAGCAGCCAAGCATTGACCCACCCACCAGGGGGCCTCTACAGGTACAATGAGCAGTTCTTC.

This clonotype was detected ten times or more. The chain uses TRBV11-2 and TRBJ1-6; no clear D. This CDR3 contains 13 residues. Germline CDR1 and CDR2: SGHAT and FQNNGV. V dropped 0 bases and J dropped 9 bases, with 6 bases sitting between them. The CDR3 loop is CASSLEEGSPLHF. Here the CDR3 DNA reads TGTGCCAGCAGCTTAGAGGAGGGTTCACCCCTCCACTTT.

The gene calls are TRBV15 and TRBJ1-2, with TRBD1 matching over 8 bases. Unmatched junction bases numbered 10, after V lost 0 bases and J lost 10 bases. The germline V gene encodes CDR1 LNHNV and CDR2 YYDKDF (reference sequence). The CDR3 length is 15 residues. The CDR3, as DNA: TGTGCCACCAGCAGAGATCTGGTGGACAGGGCGGACTACACCTTC. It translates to CATSRDLVDRADYTF.

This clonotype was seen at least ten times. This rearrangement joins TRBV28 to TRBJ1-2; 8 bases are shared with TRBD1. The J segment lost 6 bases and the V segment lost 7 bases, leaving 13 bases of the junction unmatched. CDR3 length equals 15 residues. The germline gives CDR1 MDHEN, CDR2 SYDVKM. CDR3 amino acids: CASTVQGARFDGYTF. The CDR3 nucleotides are TGTGCCAGCACCGTCCAGGGGGCTAGATTTGATGGCTACACCTTC.

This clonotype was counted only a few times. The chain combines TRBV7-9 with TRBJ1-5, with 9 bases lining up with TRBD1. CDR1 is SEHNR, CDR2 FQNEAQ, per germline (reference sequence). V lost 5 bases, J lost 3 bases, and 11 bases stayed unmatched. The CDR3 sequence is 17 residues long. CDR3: CASSHNRGPSPNQPQHF. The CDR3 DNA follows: TGTGCCAGCAGCCACAACAGGGGGCCCTCACCCAATCAGCCCCAGCATTTT.